This entry concerns a single T cell receptor (beta chain). Its target is not known. CDR1 MNHNS and CDR2 SASEGT come from the germline V gene. The V end was cut by 2 bases, the J end by 2 bases, with 15 bases between. This CDR3 has 16 residues. These data belong to a study of shared clonotypes between healthy human individuals. For the study at large: A couple of women and three men aged 18 to 49 made up the donors. CD4 naive and CD4 memory each took three plates per donor, while CD8 naive took two and CD8 memory one. Broader study findings: Across subsets, estimated richness was generally greater for naive than for memory populations.

Sequenced by immunoSEQ multiplex PCR; TCRdb stores in-frame clones only, minus some. There are over 1.4 million clones in the sample; roughly 96% occur only once, and approximately 1.2% lies in the top ten. The chain couples TRBV6-1 to TRBJ1-2; D unresolved. Sequenced input: naive CD4+ T cells sorted from blood. Documented subset: CD45RA+ positively selected. The TCR sequence derives from a man aged 30-40 years in good health. CDR3 loop: CASSEFYWRQNYGYTF. The CDR3 DNA reads TGTGCCAGCAGTGAATTTTACTGGCGGCAGAACTATGGCTACACCTTC.